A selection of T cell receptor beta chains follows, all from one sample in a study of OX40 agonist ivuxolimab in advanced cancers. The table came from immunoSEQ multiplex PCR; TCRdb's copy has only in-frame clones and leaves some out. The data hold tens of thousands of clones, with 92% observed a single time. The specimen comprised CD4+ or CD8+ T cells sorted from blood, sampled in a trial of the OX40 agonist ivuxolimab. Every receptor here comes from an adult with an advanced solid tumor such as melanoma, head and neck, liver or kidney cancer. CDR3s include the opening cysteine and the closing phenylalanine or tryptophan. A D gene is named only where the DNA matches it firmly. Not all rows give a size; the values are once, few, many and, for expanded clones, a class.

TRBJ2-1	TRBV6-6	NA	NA	CATVAGAPSSEQFF	TGTGCAACGGTAGCAGGGGCCCCATCCAGTGAGCAGTTCTTC
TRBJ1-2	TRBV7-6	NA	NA	CASSPFGTFGYTF	TGTGCCAGCAGCCCGTTCGGGACCTTTGGCTACACCTTC
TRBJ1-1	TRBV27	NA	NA	CASRMGNTEAFF	TGTGCCAGCAGAATGGGGAACACTGAAGCTTTCTTT
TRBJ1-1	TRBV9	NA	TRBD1	CASSPSPDRGIEAFF	TGTGCCAGCAGCCCATCACCAGACAGGGGCATTGAAGCTTTCTTT
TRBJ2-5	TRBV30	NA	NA	CAWSLDRRETQYF	TGTGCCTGGAGCTTGGACCGTCGGGAGACCCAGTACTTC
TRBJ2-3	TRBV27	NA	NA	CASSQDPSGSTDTQYF	TGTGCCAGCAGTCAGGACCCCTCCGGGTCCACAGATACGCAGTATTTT
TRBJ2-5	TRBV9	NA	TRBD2	CASSPRTSPGTQYF	TGTGCCAGCAGCCCTCGGACTAGCCCAGGGACCCAGTACTTC
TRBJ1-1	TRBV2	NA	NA	CASSVKPAANTEAFF	TGTGCCAGCAGCGTCAAGCCTGCGGCCAACACTGAAGCTTTCTTT
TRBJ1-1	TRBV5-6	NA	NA	CASSTLNTEAFF	TGTGCCAGCAGCACTTTGAACACTGAAGCTTTCTTT
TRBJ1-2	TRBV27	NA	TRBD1	CASSLRGTVDGYTF	TGTGCCAGCAGTTTACGCGGGACAGTCGATGGCTACACCTTC
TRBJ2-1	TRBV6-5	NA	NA	CASSEEGLNEQFF	TGTGCCAGCAGCGAGGAGGGCCTCAATGAGCAGTTCTTC
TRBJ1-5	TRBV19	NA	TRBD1	CASSMGDRVSGQPQHF	TGTGCCAGTAGTATGGGGGACAGGGTATCGGGTCAGCCCCAGCATTTT
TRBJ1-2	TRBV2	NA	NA	CASSLDSYGYTF	TGTGCCAGCAGTCTGGACAGCTATGGCTACACCTTC
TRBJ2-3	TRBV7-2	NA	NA	CASSLASVQGPSTDTQYF	TGTGCCAGCAGCTTAGCGTCGGTCCAGGGCCCAAGCACAGATACGCAGTATTTT
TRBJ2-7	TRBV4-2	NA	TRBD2	CASSQEREGLYEQYF	TGTGCCAGCAGCCAAGAGCGGGAGGGCCTCTACGAGCAGTACTTC
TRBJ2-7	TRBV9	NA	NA	CASSPSGGYEQYF	TGTGCCAGCAGCCCATCTGGAGGTTACGAGCAGTACTTC
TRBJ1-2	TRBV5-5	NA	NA	CASSLGAGVNGYTF	TGTGCCAGCAGCTTGGGTGCGGGGGTGAACGGCTACACCTTC
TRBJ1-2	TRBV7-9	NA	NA	CASSLEAGDNGYTF	TGTGCCAGCAGCTTAGAAGCAGGGGATAATGGCTACACCTTC
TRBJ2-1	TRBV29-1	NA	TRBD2	CSTQRTSGDNEQFF	TGCAGCACCCAAAGGACTAGCGGAGACAATGAGCAGTTCTTC
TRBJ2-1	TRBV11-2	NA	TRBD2	CASSPVSSGSVEQFF	TGTGCCAGCAGCCCCGTGAGTAGCGGGAGCGTTGAGCAGTTCTTC
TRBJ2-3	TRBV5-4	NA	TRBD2	CASSPGLAVSTDTQYF	TGTGCCAGCAGCCCCGGGCTAGCGGTTAGCACAGATACGCAGTATTTT
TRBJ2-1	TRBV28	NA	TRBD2	CASRKLAGNNEQFF	TGTGCCAGCAGAAAACTAGCGGGAAACAATGAGCAGTTCTTC
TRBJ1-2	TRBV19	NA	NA	CASSLTYALDGYTF	TGTGCCAGTAGCTTGACGTATGCGCTTGATGGCTACACCTTC
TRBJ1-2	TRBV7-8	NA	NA	CASSLEDGIWYGYTF	TGTGCCAGCAGCTTAGAGGATGGGATCTGGTATGGCTACACCTTC
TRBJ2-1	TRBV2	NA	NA	CASRGSDSYNEQFF	TGTGCCTCCAGGGGTAGTGACTCCTACAATGAGCAGTTCTTC
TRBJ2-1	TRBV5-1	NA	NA	CASSFYNEQFF	TGCGCCAGCAGCTTTTACAATGAGCAGTTCTTC
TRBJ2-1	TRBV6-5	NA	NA	CASSYSQGTPYNEQFF	TGTGCCAGCAGTTACTCCCAGGGAACCCCCTACAATGAGCAGTTCTTC
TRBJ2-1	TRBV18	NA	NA	CASSPEWPSSYNEQFF	TGTGCCAGCTCCCCCGAATGGCCGAGCTCCTACAATGAGCAGTTCTTC
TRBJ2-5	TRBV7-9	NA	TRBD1	CASSLVSRHRGPAKETQYF	TGTGCCAGCAGCTTAGTATCCCGACACAGGGGCCCGGCGAAGGAGACCCAGTACTTC
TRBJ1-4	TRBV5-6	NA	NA	CASSLDGVFNEKLFF	TGTGCCAGCAGCTTGGACGGGGTCTTTAATGAAAAACTGTTTTTT
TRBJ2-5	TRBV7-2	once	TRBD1	CASSSAGTGLGETQYF	TGTGCCAGCAGCTCGGCCGGGACAGGGCTAGGAGAGACCCAGTACTTC
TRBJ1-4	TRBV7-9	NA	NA	CASSRTGTYEKLFF	TGTGCCAGCAGCCGGACCGGGACCTATGAAAAACTGTTTTTT
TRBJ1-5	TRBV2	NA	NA	CASSEALLSGDQPQHF	TGTGCCAGCAGTGAAGCGCTTTTATCCGGCGATCAGCCCCAGCATTTT
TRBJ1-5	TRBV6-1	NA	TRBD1	CASRGQGNNQPQHF	TGTGCCAGCAGGGGACAGGGAAACAATCAGCCCCAGCATTTT
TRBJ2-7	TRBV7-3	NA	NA	CASSAWDGRKYF	TGTGCCAGCAGCGCGTGGGACGGCCGAAAGTACTTC
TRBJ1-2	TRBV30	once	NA	CAWSVPPGGGYTF	TGTGCCTGGAGTGTACCCCCCGGAGGGGGCTACACCTTC
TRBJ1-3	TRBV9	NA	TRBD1	CASSVSGTGGNTIYF	TGTGCCAGCAGCGTATCCGGGACAGGGGGAAACACCATATATTTT
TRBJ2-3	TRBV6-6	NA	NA	CASSPPRVRLTDTQYF	TGTGCCAGCAGTCCCCCCCGGGTGCGGCTCACAGATACGCAGTATTTT
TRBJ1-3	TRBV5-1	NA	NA	CASSLGLGISGNTIYF	TGCGCCAGCAGCTTGGGTTTGGGGATCTCTGGAAACACCATATATTTT
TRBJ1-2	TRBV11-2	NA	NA	CASSQTAGAGNYGYTF	TGTGCCAGCAGCCAAACTGCGGGGGCAGGGAACTATGGCTACACCTTC